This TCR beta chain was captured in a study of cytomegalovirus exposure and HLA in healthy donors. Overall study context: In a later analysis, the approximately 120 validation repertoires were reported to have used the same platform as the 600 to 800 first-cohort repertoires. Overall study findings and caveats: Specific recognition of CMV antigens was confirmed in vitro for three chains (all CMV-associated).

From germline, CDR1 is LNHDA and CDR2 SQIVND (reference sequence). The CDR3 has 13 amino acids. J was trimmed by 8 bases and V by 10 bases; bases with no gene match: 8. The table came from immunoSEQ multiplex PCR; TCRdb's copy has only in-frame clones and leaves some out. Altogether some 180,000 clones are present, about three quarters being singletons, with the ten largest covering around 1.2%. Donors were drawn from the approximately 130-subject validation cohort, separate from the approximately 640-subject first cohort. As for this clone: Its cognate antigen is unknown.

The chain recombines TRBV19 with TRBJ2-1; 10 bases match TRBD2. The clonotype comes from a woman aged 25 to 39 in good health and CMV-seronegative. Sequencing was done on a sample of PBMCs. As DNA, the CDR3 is TGTGCCACCGCCGGGACTAGCGTAGATGAGCAGTTCTTC. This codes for CATAGTSVDEQFF.